Below are 8 T cell receptor beta chains sequenced from a single sample in a study of B cell selection in AIRE deficiency. TCRdb's table, derived via immunoSEQ multiplex PCR, lists solely in-frame clones and lacks some. The data show roughly 18,000 clones, roughly 91% seen once. Regulatory T cells were sorted as CD4+CD25hiCD127low/negative cells. The material sequenced was CD4+CD25+ Tregs sorted from PBMCs. Receptors were obtained from a human donor in good health.

The J gene is TRBJ2-3, the V gene TRBV18; D call uncertain. V was trimmed by 2 bases and J by 2 bases, leaving 17 bases between them. The CDR3 extends over 17 amino acids. Per germline, CDR1 KGHSH and CDR2 LQKENI. The CDR3 region is CASSPSNVGGVTDTQYF. The CDR3 DNA is TGTGCCAGCTCACCATCAAACGTTGGTGGGGTCACAGATACGCAGTATTTT.

A few counts support this clone. The rearrangement links TRBV20-1 to TRBJ2-5; no reliable D call. V lost 3 bases and J 5 bases, leaving 7 bases between the germline ends. Germline CDR1 and CDR2: DFQATT and SNEGSKA (reference sequence). The length of the CDR3 is 11 residues. CDR3 nucleotides: TGCAGTGCTAGCCTGTTGGAGACCCAGTACTTC. As protein: CSASLLETQYF.

The chain joins TRBV5-1 to TRBJ1-1; 8 bases are shared with TRBD1. Losses at the gene ends were 7 bases for V and 5 bases for J; bases not matched to a gene: 10. This CDR3 has 14 residues. Germline V CDR1 and CDR2: SGHRS, YFSETQ. For the CDR3, the DNA is TGCGCCAGCGGCACAGGGGGGAAGGGGACTGAAGCTTTCTTT. Translating it yields CASGTGGKGTEAFF.

The chain recombines TRBV7-9 with TRBJ1-2; a possible D gene is TRBD1 (5 bases). Germline V CDR1 and CDR2: SEHNR, FQNEAQ (reference sequence). The CDR3 has 15 residues. V was pared by 3 bases and J by 7 bases, with 18 bases between. CDR3 coding DNA: TGTGCCAGCAGCTTCCCCCCCGGGGGGGGTGGTGGCTACACCTTC. Translated, it gives CASSFPPGGGGGYTF.

This rearrangement joins TRBV7-6 to TRBJ2-7, with 8 bases matching TRBD2. Per the germline V gene, CDR1 is SGHVS and CDR2 is FNYEAQ. The ends lost 5 bases at V and 2 bases at J; junction bases unmatched: 8. This CDR3 contains 15 residues. The CDR3 loop reads CASSLAAGAPYEQYF. The CDR3, as DNA: TGTGCCAGCAGCCTTGCAGCGGGAGCCCCCTACGAGCAGTACTTC.

Remarks on this clone: Other DNA sequences within the sample encode an identical CDR3. J is TRBJ1-1 and V is TRBV14; possibly TRBD1 for D (6 bases). CDR3 length: 18 residues. V shed 3 bases and J shed 3 bases, with 23 bases lying between them. Germline loops: CDR1 SGHDN, CDR2 FVKESK. The CDR3, as DNA: TGTGCCAGCAGCCAGTATTGGGGGCGGCAGGGTCCACACACTGAAGCTTTCTTT. This sequence encodes CASSQYWGRQGPHTEAFF.

J is TRBJ2-1 and V is TRBV9; 8 bases are shared with TRBD2. The CDR3 sequence is 15 residues long. V shed 0 bases, J shed 3 bases, and the junction held 2 bases outside the gene matches. Germline V gene sequence: CDR1 SGDLS, CDR2 YYNGEE. The CDR3 loop is CASSVGLAHYNEQFF. CDR3 DNA: TGTGCCAGCAGCGTAGGACTAGCGCACTACAATGAGCAGTTCTTC.

V and J are TRBV5-1 and TRBJ1-1, with TRBD1 identical over 8 bases. The CDR3 runs to 14 residues. From germline, CDR1 is SGHRS and CDR2 YFSETQ. V gave up 0 bases and J gave up 4 bases; unmatched junction bases: 2. For the CDR3, the DNA is TGCGCCAGCAGCTTGGCCCAGGGGGCCACTGAAGCTTTCTTT. Translated, it gives CASSLAQGATEAFF.